This T cell receptor beta chain appears in the sequencing data of a study of cytomegalovirus exposure and HLA in healthy donors (TCRdb year 2017). Describing the broader study: In an earlier analysis of about 560 of the donors, roughly 300 Gb of sequence data and 100 million or so unique TCR beta sequences from approximately 180 million T cells were reported. Class I and class II HLA loci were covered by the typing at four-digit resolution. Alongside the repertoire data, information on donor age, sex, ethnicity and CMV serostatus was compiled. To study patterns of TCR occurrence, a later analysis re-analyzed previously published TCR beta repertoires from several hundred donors and added high-resolution HLA genotyping. Around 320 gigabases of sequencing data and tens of millions of unique TCR sequences were included in an early release covering about 600 HLA-typed donors. The T cell repertoires of 670 or so subjects were profiled by immunosequencing and related to cytomegalovirus serostatus. The study aimed to test whether signatures of past pathogen exposure could be identified by cataloging public T cell receptors. Across under 500 genotyped donors of the cohort, an average of about 240,000 unique TCR beta nucleotide sequences per donor were sequenced, and roughly 17% of those sequences were non-productive. A later genetic analysis took genome-wide SNP genotypes for 398 of the 666 donors and used that subset as a discovery cohort. Typing coverage differed by locus: A, B, C, DRB1 and DQB1 were typed in about 629-640 donors, DQA1 in 500 to 550, DPA1 in around 610, and DPB1 in about 450. Five DR-DQ haplotypes were handled as single units for association and clustering, since linkage in the cohort was strong. All discovery cohort repertoires had been generated using a single sequencing platform. Along with the approximately 600-subject first cohort, a separate validation cohort of about 110 different subjects was used. The later analysis used no new phenotypic data to find candidate immune exposures, relying instead on TCR beta sequences and their occurrence across donors. The genetic ancestry cluster associated with self-reported Caucasian donors included about 84% of the approximately 410 genotyped donors. In an earlier analysis of several hundred of the donors, high-throughput TCR beta sequencing was used to judge whether each TCR beta V gene segment behaved as functional or pseudogenic. To predict cytomegalovirus infection status, the study combined high-throughput TCR immunosequencing, statistical association of individual TCRs with disease status, and machine learning.

The cohort comprised around 690 healthy bone marrow donors. At the time of sampling, all cohort members were nominally healthy, though unrecorded immune exposures were likely present. The donor tested CMV seropositive, placing the donor among the roughly 300 seropositive members of the cohort. Each donor provided a peripheral blood sample, and peripheral blood mononuclear cells were used for TCR beta sequencing. The Qiagen DNeasy Blood Extraction Kit was used to extract genomic DNA from the blood cell samples. Findings and caveats that apply to the study as a whole: A later analysis reported that several top co-occurrence clusters appeared linked to parvovirus B19, influenza, CMV and Epstein-Barr virus. Linkage disequilibrium might explain the correlated functional status among segregating V segments, but an unknown experimental factor could not be excluded. Immune exposure information for the cohort was limited to CMV serostatus. The sequencing pipeline was judged likely to have produced a cluster of highly shared sequence variants as a technical artifact. In vitro tests confirmed that a few of the cytomegalovirus-associated TCR beta chains recognize cytomegalovirus antigens. The earlier analysis of fewer than 750 of the donors excluded about 16 rarely observed V segments, including chromosome 9 orphons, because counts were too low. A later analysis found that TCR association rates varied across HLA loci, with DRB1 alleles showing the most associated TCRs and HLA-C alleles the fewest. An association between a missense DCLRE1C variant and V-gene and J-gene trimming of TCR beta chains was found in a later genetic analysis and replicated in an independent cohort. In an earlier analysis of a few hundred of the donors, most TCR beta V segments were observed in productive rearrangements about 87% or about 30% of the time, broadly matching IMGT annotations. A later analysis associated 15,000 or so TCR beta sequences with specific HLA alleles at a false discovery rate of 0.05. Because HLA typing was unavailable for some donors at each locus, only the typed subset was used in association tests. In a later analysis, most CMV-associated TCR beta chains were found to appear HLA-restricted, with HLA associations seemingly driven largely by CMV exposure. In both the original and validation cohorts, the classifier was reported to diagnose cytomegalovirus status with high specificity and sensitivity. Only TCR beta chains were sequenced in this cohort, and the absence of alpha or paired-chain data limited detectable features. According to the authors, the approach could potentially be generalized to other disease states and immunological phenotypes. Assigning TCR associations to individual alleles was difficult when HLA alleles, especially DR and DQ, strongly co-occurred. Sequencing depth was assumed to be roughly uniform across donors in the presence/absence analyses, though that assumption may not hold. A further reported finding was that TCR beta sequences accurately predicted the HLA-A and HLA-B alleles for most subjects in the first cohort. While some public TCRs were present in many individuals, most TCR sequences turned up only very rarely across donors. A later genetic analysis reported fewer N-insertions in productive TCRs among donors in an Asian-associated ancestry cluster than the roughly 700-donor mean. In a later analysis, HLA-associated TCR beta chains were found to be more clonally expanded and to have lower generation probabilities than equally common non-associated chains. A total of fewer than 200 TCR beta chains were listed by the study as associated with cytomegalovirus.

As to this clone: It lacks a known antigen. No base quality information exists; no much larger clone differs at one position.

Library generation was performed with the immunoSEQ multiplex PCR assay. The multiplex PCR relied on a mix of 60 forward primers for TCR Vbeta segments and 13 reverse primers for TCR Jbeta segments. The CDR3 region of rearranged TCR beta genes was amplified from genomic DNA with a multiplex PCR assay. The Illumina HiSeq System was used to sequence the amplified TCR beta libraries as 87-base-pair reads. Per the source publication's procedure: A later analysis tallied 75 million to 85 million unique TCR beta chains across the 700 or so repertoires, and around 12 million of those chains were shared by two or more donors. Raw reads were error-corrected and collapsed into unique sequences by a nearest-neighbor algorithm in which closely related sequences were merged to remove PCR and sequencing errors. To assign V, D and J gene segments, CDR3 sequences were aligned to IMGT reference sequences. For a sequence to be retained, a match of at least six nucleotides to both a V gene segment and a J gene segment was required. Rearrangements were classified as productive when the CDR3 lacked stop codons and remained in frame with V and J, and all other rearrangements were classified as non-productive. Following IMGT convention, CDR3 was defined as the stretch from the second conserved V-encoded cysteine up to the conserved J-encoded phenylalanine. In an earlier analysis of more than 550 of the donors, sequences lacking an unambiguous match to a single V gene segment were excluded. In an earlier analysis of around 590 of the donors, a V segment was called functional when productive rearrangements were above 56.7%, and segregating when the standard deviation between donors exceeded 5%. To diagnose cytomegalovirus status from the catalog of TCR beta chain sequences, a statistical classification framework was built. In a later analysis, V and J genes were assigned by comparing TCR nucleotide sequences against IMGT/GENE-DB human TR gene sequences. Using the TCRdist pipeline, a later analysis assigned CDR3 sequences along with most-parsimonious VDJ recombination scenarios. In a later analysis, each TCR beta chain was defined by its CDR3 amino acid sequence together with its V-gene family, and reads without a unique V-gene family were excluded. As a way to deal with suspected cross-contamination and a sequencing artifact, a later analysis dropped 450 to 600 nucleotide sequences that were highly shared and had low generation probability. For each public chain, a later analysis derived a clonal expansion index from normalized ranks of inferred template counts within each repertoire. In a later analysis, generation probabilities were computed using a VDJ recombination model fitted to out-of-frame rearrangements, and the results were checked against IGoR. Hypergeometric tests were used in a later analysis to score TCR-TCR, TCR-HLA and TCR-CMV co-occurrence, with a repertoire-size bias correction applied to the TCR pairs. In a later analysis, false discovery rates were estimated by permuting HLA or CMV assignments 20 times. A later analysis grouped co-occurring TCRs with DBSCAN, adding TCRdist sequence similarity when clustering within HLA-allele-positive subsets. Co-occurrence clustering excluded repertoires with fewer than 30,000 or more than 120,000 public chains, plus five with anomalous nucleotide sharing. Drawn from immuneACCESS, this table holds only the in-frame rearrangements with V and J called that TCRdb kept. Clones are partly lost; checked studies trace under half to an unresolved V gene and leave the rest unexplained. V and J calls and clone size are those listed in that table; D and trimming were worked out from the DNA. The sample data list roughly 160,000 clones, and 75% to 90% of these were observed just once. About a tenth of the sample goes to the ten largest clones.

The receptor comes from a man younger than 30 in good health and CMV-seropositive. Material: PBMCs.

The CDR3 region has the sequence CASSSFRGHRELFF. The DNA sequence follows: TGTGCCAGCAGCTCTTTCAGGGGGCACCGGGAGCTGTTTTTT. Recombination joined TRBV7-9 with TRBJ2-2, with 8 middle bases fitting TRBD1. The germline V gene (reference sequence) gives CDR1 as SEHNR and CDR2 as FQNEAQ. Measured from the cysteine to the phenylalanine, the CDR3 is 14 residues long. The sequence is cut down to CDR3 DNA, 42 bases in frame from base 1. V trim: 4 bases; J trim: 9 bases; unmatched bases: 7.